One and the same sample provided the 25 T cell receptor beta chains below, sequenced in a study of blood T cells in healthy people across ages. Together with a sample-barcoded 5' primer, a J-beta primer mix was included in a second PCR lasting about 7 to 12 cycles. TCRdb reanalysed the 5' RACE reads using MiXCR and keeps one entry per CDR3 protein. The sample lists about 720,000 distinct CDR3 sequences, 20% to 25% occurring once. Material for sequencing was blood. The source of these receptors is a man in his 70s in good health.

In its sample, this clonotype was seen many times. The chain combines TRBV29-1 with TRBJ1-2, with D perhaps TRBD1 (6 bases). The CDR3 covers 12 residues. With 5 bases removed from V and 2 bases from J, the gap between germline ends came to 9 bases. From germline, CDR1 is SQVTM and CDR2 ANQGSEA. CDR3 coding DNA: TGCAGCGTTTTGACAGGCAACTATGGCTACACCTTC. Amino acid sequence: CSVLTGNYGYTF.

In its sample, this clonotype was seen a few times. Compared with germline, one end of the junction differs, possibly owing to a read error. V is TRBV5-1 and J is TRBJ1-5, with 7 bases that match TRBD1. The CDR3 has 15 residues. Germline V CDR1 and CDR2: SGHRS, YFSETQ. CDR3 nucleotide sequence: TGTGCCAGCAGCGCGGGACAGAATAGCAATCAGCCCCAGCATTTT. It is translated as CASSAGQNSNQPQHF.

V gene TRBV24-1 combines with J gene TRBJ2-7; 8 bases map to TRBD1. Trimming removed 5 bases from V and 0 bases from J; junction bases left unmatched: 5. Germline values: CDR1 KGHDR, CDR2 SFDVKD. The CDR3 has 15 residues. CDR3 DNA sequence: TGTGCCACCAGTGGTACCGGGACAGGCTCCTACGAGCAGTACTTC. This translates into CATSGTGTGSYEQYF.

Only a few counts were recorded for this clonotype. The rearrangement joins TRBV7-9 to TRBJ2-3; D is uncertain. The length of the CDR3 is 14 residues. Per the germline V gene, CDR1 is SEHNR and CDR2 is FQNEAQ (reference sequence). V was trimmed by 6 bases and J by 4 bases, leaving 14 bases between them. This chain's CDR3 is CASRHRAGADTQYF. CDR3 in DNA: TGTGCCAGCAGACATCGAGCAGGCGCAGATACGCAGTATTTT.

The chain combines TRBV12-3 or TRBV12-4 with TRBJ2-7; weak D call: TRBD1 (6 bases). The CDR3 extends over 14 amino acids. Deletions cut 4 bases from V and 7 bases from J, with 17 bases between. In DNA form, the CDR3 reads TGTGCCAGCAGTTCGAGACTAAGAAGGGGGGAGCAGTACTTC. This translates into CASSSRLRRGEQYF.

This clonotype has more than one count but fewer than ten. This chain's CDR3 is CASINYNEQFF. As DNA, the CDR3 is TGTGCCAGCATCAACTACAATGAGCAGTTCTTC. V and J are TRBV28 and TRBJ2-1; D unclear. Per germline, CDR1 MDHEN and CDR2 SYDVKM. CDR3 length: 11 residues. The V and J ends lost 7 bases and 3 bases respectively, with 4 bases between them.

The V and J genes are TRBV7-2 and TRBJ2-1; 10 nucleotides align to TRBD2. CDR1 and CDR2 from the germline V gene are SGHTA and FQGNSA. J gave up 12 bases and V 1 base, and 15 bases lay outside the gene matches. The CDR3 is made up of 17 amino acids. CDR3 in DNA: TGTGCCAGCAGCTTAGGGTTGGTAGCGGGGGGTCCCTGGAGGCAGTTCTTC. Protein sequence: CASSLGLVAGGPWRQFF.

The V gene is TRBV14, the J gene TRBJ2-3, with 7 bases lining up with TRBD2. CDR3 length equals 16 residues. In germline, CDR1 is SGHDN, CDR2 FVKESK. V gave up 2 bases and J gave up 0 bases; unmatched junction bases: 5. The CDR3 protein is CASSQWEGSSTDTQYF. The CDR3, as DNA: TGTGCCAGCAGCCAATGGGAGGGGTCTAGCACAGATACGCAGTATTTT.

CDR3 amino acids: CSAYDTGGGNTIYF. CDR3 coding DNA: TGCAGTGCCTACGATACAGGGGGCGGAAACACCATATATTTT. The gene calls are TRBV20-1 and TRBJ1-3; 9 nucleotides align to TRBD1. After removal of 6 bases from V and 4 bases from J, the junction contained 7 bases not matched to a gene. CDR1 and CDR2 (germline): DFQATT, SNEGSKA (reference sequence). The CDR3 is made up of 14 amino acids.

The V and J genes are TRBV18 and TRBJ2-2; TRBD1 matches 9 bases. Germline CDR1 reads KGHSH; CDR2 reads LQKENI. The CDR3 totals 16 residues. Trimming took 3 bases from V and 4 from J; bases not matched to a gene: 6. Written as DNA, the CDR3 is TGTGCCAGCTCACCGCTTGGGACAGGGTCCACCGGGGAGCTGTTTTTT. Its translation: CASSPLGTGSTGELFF.

This chain joins TRBV10-2 and TRBJ2-5; D is perhaps TRBD1 (6 bases). The J call may not be correct, given that the DNA end is closer to TRBJ2-7. Germline values: CDR1 WSHSY, CDR2 SAAADI. The CDR3 totals 13 residues. The CDR3 protein is CASSGQDSYEQYF. In DNA, the CDR3 is TGCGCCAGCAGTGGACAGGATTCCTACGAGCAGTACTTC.

The chain couples TRBV4-1 to TRBJ2-5; D is ambiguous. The J call may be incorrect, as the DNA end agrees better with TRBJ2-1. From germline, CDR1 is MGHRA and CDR2 YSYEKL. The CDR3 covers 12 residues. The CDR3: CASSQSRSEQFF. The CDR3 DNA sequence: TGCGCCAGCAGCCAATCACGGAGTGAGCAGTTCTTC.

This clonotype has only a few counts. This chain links TRBV12-3 or TRBV12-4 with TRBJ2-1; 9 positions agree with TRBD2. The CDR3 has 11 residues. The J segment lost 10 bases and the V segment lost 8 bases, leaving 3 bases of the junction unmatched. The CDR3 nucleotides are TGTGCCAGCGCTCTAGCGGGGGAGCAGTTCTTC. Protein product: CASALAGEQFF.

The rearrangement uses TRBV7-2 and TRBJ2-1; 8 bases are shared with TRBD2. The CDR3 length is 14 residues. Unmatched junction bases numbered 7, after V lost 8 bases and J lost 4 bases. Germline V gene data show CDR1 as SGHTA and CDR2 as FQGNSA. CDR3 sequence (DNA): TGTGCCAGCCTTCGGGGGGGCCGGTACAATGAGCAGTTCTTC. Translating gives CASLRGGRYNEQFF.

This clonotype was observed a single time. The chain joins TRBV5-6 to TRBJ2-3; TRBD2 is a possible D gene (6 bases). The germline CDR1 and CDR2 sequences are SGHDT and YYEEEE. Trimming removed 4 bases at V and 6 bases at J, with 21 bases between. The CDR3 is 16 residues long. The CDR3, as DNA: TGTGCCAGCAGCCATCGACTGTCTAGCGTGTCGGATACGCAGTATTTT. It translates to CASSHRLSSVSDTQYF. The variable domain in full, with the rest retrieved from reference TRBV5-6 and TRBJ2-3, is DAGVTQSPTHLIKTRGQQVTLRCSPKSGHDTVSWYQQALGQGPQFIFQYYEEEERQRGNFPDRFSGHQFPNYSSELNVNALLLGDSALYLCASSHRLSSVSDTQYFGPGTRLTVL.

This clonotype was seen ten or more times. V usage is TRBV20-1 and J usage is TRBJ2-2; 7 bases agree with TRBD2. CDR3 length: 14 residues. The V gene's germline CDR1 is DFQATT and CDR2 SNEGSKA (reference sequence). J lost 4 bases, V lost 0 bases, and 2 bases had no gene match. The CDR3, as DNA: TGCAGTGCTAGAGATAGCGGGCCCACCGGGGAGCTGTTTTTT. Translating gives CSARDSGPTGELFF.

This clonotype has only a few counts. V gene TRBV11-2 combines with J gene TRBJ2-3, with 9 bases matching TRBD2. The CDR3 has 13 amino acids. In germline, CDR1 is SGHAT, CDR2 FQNNGV. V trimming: 10 bases; J trimming: 4 bases; junction bases outside the gene matches: 6. As DNA, the CDR3 is TGTGCCACCGATAGCGGGGGAGCAGATACGCAGTATTTT. Translated: CATDSGGADTQYF.

This chain joins TRBV9 and TRBJ1-2; D ambiguous. V lost 8 bases and J lost 6, with 11 bases in between. Germline V CDR1 and CDR2: SGDLS, YYNGEE. The CDR3 has 11 residues. The CDR3 is CASIGGHGYTF. CDR3 nucleotide sequence: TGTGCCAGTATTGGCGGGCATGGCTACACCTTC.

This sequence joins TRBV20-1 and TRBJ2-7; 12 nucleotides line up with TRBD2. The V segment lost 0 bases and the J segment 6 bases; nucleotides outside the gene matches: 6. Germline V gene data show CDR1 as DFQATT and CDR2 as SNEGSKA (reference sequence). The length of the CDR3 is 15 residues. CDR3 residues: CSARDSGLAGFEQYF. The DNA of the CDR3 is TGCAGTGCTAGAGATTCCGGACTAGCGGGATTCGAGCAGTACTTC.

The chain employs TRBV28 and TRBJ1-5, with no clear D. CDR1 MDHEN and CDR2 SYDVKM come from the germline V gene. The ends were cut back, 3 bases at V and 0 bases at J, with 6 bases in the middle. There are 14 residues in the CDR3. The CDR3 region is CASSFGYSNQPQHF. The CDR3 nucleotides read TGTGCCAGCAGTTTCGGTTATAGCAATCAGCCCCAGCATTTT.

A few counts support this clonotype. The chain has TRBV6-1 and TRBJ2-3; TRBD2 matches 11 bases. Germline lookup yields CDR1 MNHNS and CDR2 SASEGT. This CDR3 is 16 amino acids long. V gave up 6 bases and J gave up 2 bases; unmatched junction bases: 7. The CDR3 loop reads CASRALAGGITDTQYF. The CDR3 region has the DNA TGTGCCAGCAGGGCCCTAGCGGGAGGCATCACAGATACGCAGTATTTT.

The chain combines TRBV6-5 with TRBJ2-4, with D perhaps being TRBD1 or TRBD2 (6 bases each). This CDR3 is built from 12 residues. V was clipped by 11 bases and J by 7 bases, with 15 bases between them. CDR1 is MNHEY and CDR2 is SVGAGI in the germline V gene. CDR3 in DNA: TGTGCCGTTAGGGGGGCCGGGAACATTCAGTACTTC. This translates into CAVRGAGNIQYF.

This chain joins TRBV7-9 and TRBJ2-5, with 7 nucleotides matching TRBD2. The germline gives CDR1 SEHNR, CDR2 FQNEAQ (reference sequence). J lost 1 base, V lost 5 bases, and 4 bases had no gene match. The CDR3 sequence is 14 residues long. The CDR3 loop reads CASSILASQETQYF. The CDR3 DNA is TGTGCCAGCAGCATACTAGCGAGCCAAGAGACCCAGTACTTC.

The chain links TRBV7-9 to TRBJ1-1; 10 positions match TRBD1. The J segment lost 7 bases and the V segment lost 5 bases, leaving 4 bases of the junction unmatched. CDR3 size: 13 residues. Germline CDR1 reads SEHNR; CDR2 reads FQNEAQ (reference sequence). Here the CDR3 DNA reads TGTGCCAGCAGCGGTGGGACAGGGGATGAAGCTTTCTTT. Amino acid sequence: CASSGGTGDEAFF.

This clonotype has only one observation. CDR3 sequence (DNA): TGTGCCAGCAGCTTAAAGGGGGAGGGGTACACCTTC. Protein product: CASSLKGEGYTF. The rearrangement links TRBV7-2 to TRBJ1-2, with a weak D call TRBD1 (6 bases). Trimming took 2 bases from V and 11 from J, leaving 12 bases between them. This CDR3 has 12 residues. The germline gives CDR1 SGHTA, CDR2 FQGNSA.